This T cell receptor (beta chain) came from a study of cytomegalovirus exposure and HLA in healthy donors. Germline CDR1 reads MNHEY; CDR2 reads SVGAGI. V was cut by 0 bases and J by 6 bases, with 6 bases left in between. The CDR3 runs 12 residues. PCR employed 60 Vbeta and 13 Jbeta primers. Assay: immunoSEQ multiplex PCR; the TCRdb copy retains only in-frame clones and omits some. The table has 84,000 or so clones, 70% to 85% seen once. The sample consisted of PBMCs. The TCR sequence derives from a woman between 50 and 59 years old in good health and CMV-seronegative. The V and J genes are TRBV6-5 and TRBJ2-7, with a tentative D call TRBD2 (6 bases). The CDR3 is CASSYSGGEQYF. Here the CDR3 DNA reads TGTGCCAGCAGTTACTCGGGGGGCGAGCAGTACTTC.